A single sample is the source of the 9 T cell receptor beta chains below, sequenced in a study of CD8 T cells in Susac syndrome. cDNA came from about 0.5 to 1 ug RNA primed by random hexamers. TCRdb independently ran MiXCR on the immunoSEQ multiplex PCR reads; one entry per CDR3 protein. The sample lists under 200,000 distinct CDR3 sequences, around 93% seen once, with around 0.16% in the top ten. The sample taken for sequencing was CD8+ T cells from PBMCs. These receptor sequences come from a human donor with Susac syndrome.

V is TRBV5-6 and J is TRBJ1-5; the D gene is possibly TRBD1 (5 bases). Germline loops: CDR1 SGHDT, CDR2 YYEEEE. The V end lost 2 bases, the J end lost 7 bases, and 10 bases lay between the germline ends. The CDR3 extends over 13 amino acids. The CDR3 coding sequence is TGTGCCAGCAGCTTTGAGGGACGACAGCCCCAGCATTTT. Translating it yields CASSFEGRQPQHF.

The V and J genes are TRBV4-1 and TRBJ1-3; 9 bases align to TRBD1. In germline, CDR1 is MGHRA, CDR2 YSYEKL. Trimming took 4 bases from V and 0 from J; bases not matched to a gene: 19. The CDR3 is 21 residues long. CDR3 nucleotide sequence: TGCGCCAGCAGCCCCCAACCGGGGACAGGGATTCCTTTTAACTCTGGAAACACCATATATTTT. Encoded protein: CASSPQPGTGIPFNSGNTIYF.

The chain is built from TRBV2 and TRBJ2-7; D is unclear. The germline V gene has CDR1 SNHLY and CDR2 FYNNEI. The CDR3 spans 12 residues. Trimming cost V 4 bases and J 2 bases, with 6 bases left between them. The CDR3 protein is CASSVKTYEQYF. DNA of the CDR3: TGTGCCAGCAGTGTGAAAACCTACGAGCAGTACTTC. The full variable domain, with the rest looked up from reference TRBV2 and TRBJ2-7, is EPEVTQTPSHQVTQMGQEVILRCVPISNHLYFYWYRQILGQKVEFLVSFYNNEISEKSEIFDDQFSVERPDGSNFTLKIRSTKLEDSAMYFCASSVKTYEQYFGPGTRLTVT.

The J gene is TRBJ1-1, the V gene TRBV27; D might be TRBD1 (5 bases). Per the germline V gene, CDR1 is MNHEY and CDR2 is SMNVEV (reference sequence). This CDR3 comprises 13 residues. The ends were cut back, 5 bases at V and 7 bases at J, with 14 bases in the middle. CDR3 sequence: CASSLAGTFEAFF. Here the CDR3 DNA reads TGTGCCAGCAGTCTCGCCGGGACTTTTGAAGCTTTCTTT.

CDR3 in DNA: TGTGCCAGCAGTTTTGGACAGGGCCAGTTTTATGAGCAGTTCTTC. Amino acids: CASSFGQGQFYEQFF. The V and J genes are TRBV12-3 or TRBV12-4 and TRBJ2-1, with 8 bases lining up with TRBD1. This CDR3 has 15 residues. With 3 bases clipped from V and 8 bases from J, the junction kept 9 bases outside the gene matches.

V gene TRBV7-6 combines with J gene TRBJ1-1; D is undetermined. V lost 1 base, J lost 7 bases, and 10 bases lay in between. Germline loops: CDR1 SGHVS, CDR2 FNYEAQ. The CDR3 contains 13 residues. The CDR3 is CASSLGGIGEAFF. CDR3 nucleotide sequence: TGTGCCAGCAGCTTAGGGGGAATTGGTGAAGCTTTCTTT.

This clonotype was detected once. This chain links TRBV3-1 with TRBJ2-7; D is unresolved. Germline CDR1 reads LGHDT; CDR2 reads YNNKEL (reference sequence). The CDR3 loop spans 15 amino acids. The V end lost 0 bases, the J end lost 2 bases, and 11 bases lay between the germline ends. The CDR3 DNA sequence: TGTGCCAGCAGCCAAGAGGCGAGCGATGCCTACGAGCAGTACTTC. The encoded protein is CASSQEASDAYEQYF.

The CDR3 DNA follows: TGCAGCGTTGAAGGGACAGGGTTGACGGAGACCCAGTACTTC. Translated: CSVEGTGLTETQYF. The chain is built from TRBV29-1 and TRBJ2-5; 8 nucleotides line up with TRBD1. The junction had 6 bases not matched to a gene; V was cut back by 1 base and J by 5 bases. The CDR3 spans 14 residues. From germline, CDR1 is SQVTM and CDR2 ANQGSEA. The whole variable domain, filled in from reference TRBV29-1 and TRBJ2-5, reads SAVISQKPSRDICQRGTSLTIQCQVDSQVTMMFWYRQQPGQSLTLIATANQGSEATYESGFVIDKFPISRPNLTFSTLTVSNMSPEDSSIYLCSVEGTGLTETQYFGPGTRLLVL.

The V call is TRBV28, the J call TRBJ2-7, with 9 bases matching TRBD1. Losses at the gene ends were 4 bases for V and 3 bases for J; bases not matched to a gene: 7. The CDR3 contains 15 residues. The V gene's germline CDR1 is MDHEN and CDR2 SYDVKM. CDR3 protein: CASSSTGTGFYEQYF. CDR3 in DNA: TGTGCCAGCAGTTCCACCGGGACAGGGTTCTACGAGCAGTACTTC.